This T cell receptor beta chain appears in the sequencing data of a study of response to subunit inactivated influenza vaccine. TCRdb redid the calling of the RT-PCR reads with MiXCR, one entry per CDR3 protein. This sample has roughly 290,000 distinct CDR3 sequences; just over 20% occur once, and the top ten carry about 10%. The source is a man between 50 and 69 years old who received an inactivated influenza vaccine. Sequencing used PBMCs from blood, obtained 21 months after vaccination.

The CDR3 protein is CASSFGTGGDQPQHF. The DNA of the CDR3 is TGCGCCAGCAGCTTCGGGACAGGTGGGGATCAGCCCCAGCATTTT. The chain combines TRBV5-1 with TRBJ1-5; 8 nucleotides line up with TRBD1. This CDR3 has 15 residues. Trimming at V came to 2 bases and at J to 5 bases, leaving 6 bases not matched to a gene. CDR1 is SGHRS, CDR2 YFSETQ, per germline.